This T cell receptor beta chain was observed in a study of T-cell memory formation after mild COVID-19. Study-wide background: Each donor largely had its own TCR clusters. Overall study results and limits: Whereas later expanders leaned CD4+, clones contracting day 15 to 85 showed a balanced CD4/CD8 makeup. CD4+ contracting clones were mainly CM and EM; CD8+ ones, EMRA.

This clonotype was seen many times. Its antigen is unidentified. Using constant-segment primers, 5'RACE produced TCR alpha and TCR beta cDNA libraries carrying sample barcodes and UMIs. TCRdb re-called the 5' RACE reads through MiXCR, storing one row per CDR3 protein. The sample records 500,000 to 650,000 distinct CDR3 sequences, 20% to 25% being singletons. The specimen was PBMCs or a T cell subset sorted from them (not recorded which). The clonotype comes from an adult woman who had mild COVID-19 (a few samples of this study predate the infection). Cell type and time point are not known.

The CDR3 nucleotides are TGTGCCAGCAGTTTAGGTCGCTATGGCTACACCTTC. Amino acid sequence: CASSLGRYGYTF. V usage is TRBV12-3 or TRBV12-4 and J usage is TRBJ1-2; D is unclear. The ends were cut back, 1 base at V and 4 bases at J, with 4 bases in the middle. The CDR3 spans 12 residues.